Following are 15 T cell receptor beta chains from one sample sequenced in a study of OX40 agonist ivuxolimab in advanced cancers. The protocol was immunoSEQ multiplex PCR, while the TCRdb copy is restricted to in-frame clones and leaves out a portion. This table has nearly 80,000 clones, about nine tenths appearing once. The sample here was CD4+ or CD8+ T cells sorted from blood, taken in a trial of the OX40 agonist ivuxolimab. The origin of the receptors is an adult with an advanced solid tumor such as melanoma, head and neck, liver or kidney cancer.

The genes are TRBV10-3 and TRBJ2-5, with TRBD1 matching over 12 bases. After removal of 5 bases from V and 3 bases from J, the junction contained 13 bases not matched to a gene. From germline, CDR1 is ENHRY and CDR2 SYGVKD. This CDR3 comprises 18 residues. The CDR3 region is CAISTGTGGGGGKETQYF. The CDR3 nucleotides are TGTGCCATCAGTACCGGGACAGGGGGCGGAGGGGGTAAAGAGACCCAGTACTTC.

V gene TRBV27 combines with J gene TRBJ2-7; 12 bases fit TRBD2. J gave up 1 base and V 0 bases, and 7 bases lay outside the gene matches. In germline, CDR1 is MNHEY, CDR2 SMNVEV (reference sequence). CDR3 length: 18 residues. This chain's CDR3 is CASSLSGGLAGGSYEQYF. In DNA form, the CDR3 reads TGTGCCAGCAGTTTATCGGGAGGGCTAGCGGGAGGGTCCTACGAGCAGTACTTC.

The genes are TRBV5-6 and TRBJ2-7, with TRBD2 matching over 8 bases. In germline, CDR1 is SGHDT, CDR2 YYEEEE. Trimming took 3 bases from V and 3 from J; bases not matched to a gene: 2. This CDR3 is built from 13 residues. The CDR3 loop is CASSSGLVYEQYF. The CDR3 coding sequence is TGTGCCAGCAGCTCGGGACTAGTCTACGAGCAGTACTTC.

This chain links TRBV11-3 with TRBJ2-2; TRBD2 matches 7 bases. Germline loops: CDR1 SGHNT, CDR2 YENEEA. Trimming took 5 bases from V and 6 from J; bases not matched to a gene: 6. The CDR3 runs 14 residues. CDR3 bases: TGTGCCAGCAGCCTCGGACTAGTCGCCGGGGAGCTGTTTTTT. The encoded protein is CASSLGLVAGELFF.

V and J are TRBV28 and TRBJ2-7, with unresolved D. Germline lookup yields CDR1 MDHEN and CDR2 SYDVKM. Trimming shortened V by 7 bases and J by 3 bases, and 10 bases separated the two germline ends. There are 12 residues in the CDR3. The CDR3 DNA reads as TGTGCCAGCAACGGCGACGGCTACGAGCAGTACTTC. Protein: CASNGDGYEQYF.

The chain recombines TRBV29-1 with TRBJ2-3; D unresolved. Trimming removed 5 bases at V and 3 bases at J, with 9 bases between. CDR3 length: 12 amino acids. Germline-derived CDR1 and CDR2 are SQVTM and ANQGSEA. The CDR3 protein is CSVKLATDTQYF. The CDR3 nucleotides are TGCAGCGTTAAGTTGGCAACAGATACGCAGTATTTT.

This chain joins TRBV18 and TRBJ2-2; tentatively, D is TRBD1 or TRBD2 (5 bases each). The V end lost 1 base, the J end lost 1 base, and 13 bases lay between the germline ends. Germline V gives CDR1 KGHSH, CDR2 LQKENI. This CDR3 has 17 amino acids. The CDR3 region has the DNA TGTGCCAGCTCACCACTACTCGGGACGGAGAACACCGGGGAGCTGTTTTTT. The encoded protein is CASSPLLGTENTGELFF.

The V gene is TRBV28, the J gene TRBJ2-7; D ambiguous. The V gene lost 8 bases and the J gene lost 5 bases, with 7 bases spanning the gap. CDR1 and CDR2 from the germline V gene are MDHEN and SYDVKM. CDR3 length: 10 amino acids. This CDR3 reads CASGSDEQYF. CDR3 bases: TGTGCCAGCGGTTCCGACGAGCAGTACTTC.

The chain joins TRBV30 to TRBJ1-5, with D unclear. The CDR3 extends over 13 amino acids. Trimming cost V 2 bases and J 5 bases, with 10 bases left between them. Germline V gene lookup returns CDR1 GTSNPN and CDR2 SVGIG (reference sequence). This CDR3 is CAWSRGVDQPQHF. Written as DNA, the CDR3 is TGTGCCTGGAGTCGGGGTGTCGATCAGCCCCAGCATTTT.

The rearrangement joins TRBV28 to TRBJ1-1; TRBD1 is a possible D gene (5 bases). This CDR3 contains 15 residues. From germline, CDR1 is MDHEN and CDR2 SYDVKM. Between the trimmed V and J ends, which lost 3 bases and 1 base, there was a span of 12 bases. The CDR3 protein is CASSLEGTRNTEAFF. The CDR3 DNA reads TGTGCCAGCAGTTTGGAGGGGACTAGGAACACTGAAGCTTTCTTT.

The genes are TRBV11-2 and TRBJ1-1; D is undetermined. Trimming stripped 2 bases from V and 1 base from J, with 5 bases between. CDR3 length: 13 residues. Germline V lookup: CDR1 SGHAT, CDR2 FQNNGV. CDR3 loop: CASSLWANTEAFF. The CDR3 region has the DNA TGTGCCAGCAGCTTATGGGCGAACACTGAAGCTTTCTTT. The complete variable domain, with remaining parts taken from reference TRBV11-2 and TRBJ1-1, reads EAGVAQSPRYKIIEKRQSVAFWCNPISGHATLYWYQQILGQGPKLLIQFQNNGVVDDSQLPKDRFSAERLKGVDSTLKIQPAKLEDSAVYLCASSLWANTEAFFGQGTRLTVV.

This clone is a singleton in its sample. The rearrangement links TRBV11-2 to TRBJ2-5; D is ambiguous. The DNA end lines up better with TRBJ2-7; the J call may be wrong. The CDR3 has 15 amino acids. From germline, CDR1 is SGHAT and CDR2 FQNNGV. In DNA form, the CDR3 reads TGTGCCAGCAGCTTATTCACCCAAGTGAGCTACGAGCAGTACTTC. Encoded protein: CASSLFTQVSYEQYF.

The table lists this clone with a few counts. The chain employs TRBV2 and TRBJ1-1; TRBD1 matches 7 bases. Germline lookup yields CDR1 SNHLY and CDR2 FYNNEI. The CDR3 contains 13 residues. V dropped 6 bases and J dropped 7; count of bases not matched to a gene: 8. CDR3 sequence: CASSVGTVDEAFF. The CDR3 DNA follows: TGTGCCAGCAGCGTCGGGACAGTGGATGAAGCTTTCTTT.

This chain uses TRBV19 with TRBJ2-1, with TRBD2 matching 16 bases. Trimming took 5 bases from V and 0 from J; bases not matched to a gene: 10. Germline lookup yields CDR1 LNHDA and CDR2 SQIVND (reference sequence). This CDR3 has 20 residues. The CDR3 spells CASSPGTSGRALSSYNEQFF. CDR3 in DNA: TGTGCCAGTAGTCCCGGGACTAGCGGGAGGGCTCTGAGCTCCTACAATGAGCAGTTCTTC.

The chain links TRBV28 to TRBJ1-2; 8 bases map to TRBD1. J gave up 7 bases and V 5 bases, and 9 bases lay outside the gene matches. In germline, CDR1 is MDHEN, CDR2 SYDVKM. The CDR3 is 14 residues long. Here the CDR3 reads CASSLGQATFGYTF. The DNA of the CDR3 is TGTGCCAGCAGTCTGGGACAGGCAACCTTTGGCTACACCTTC.